The 16 T cell receptor beta chains listed next were all sequenced from one sample in a study of blood T cells in healthy people across ages. A second PCR of about 6 to 12 cycles used a sample-barcoded 5' primer and a J-beta primer mix. Via MiXCR, TCRdb re-called the 5' RACE reads, giving one row per CDR3 protein. The table includes hundreds of thousands of distinct CDR3 sequences, roughly 64% detected once. The sample consisted of blood. Receptors were obtained from a man in his thirties or forties in good health.

The genes are TRBV28 and TRBJ1-2; no definite D call. The CDR3 is 14 amino acids. Trimming took 7 bases from V and 0 from J, leaving 12 bases between them. Germline V gene sequence: CDR1 MDHEN, CDR2 SYDVKM. The DNA of the CDR3 is TGTGCCAGCACCACCGACGGAACTAACTATGGCTACACCTTC. Amino acid sequence: CASTTDGTNYGYTF.

This clonotype was seen a few times. V gene TRBV29-1 combines with J gene TRBJ2-3; D might be TRBD2 (5 bases). V gave up 3 bases and J gave up 5 bases, with 12 bases separating them. The CDR3 covers 13 residues. Germline lookup yields CDR1 SQVTM and CDR2 ANQGSEA. CDR3 coding DNA: TGCAGCGTTGATAACGGAGGCGTAGATACGCAGTATTTT. This codes for CSVDNGGVDTQYF.

The J gene is TRBJ2-5, the V gene TRBV5-1; TRBD2 matches 12 bases. CDR1 is SGHRS, CDR2 YFSETQ, per germline. V was pared by 7 bases and J by 11 bases, with 15 bases of the junction left unmatched. CDR3 length equals 15 residues. CDR3 loop: CASASLAGGDNEQYF. The CDR3, as DNA: TGCGCCAGCGCGTCCCTAGCGGGAGGGGACAATGAGCAGTACTTC.

The DNA of the CDR3 is TGCAGTGCCAGCGGAGGGTCTGGGGCCAACGTCCTGACTTTC. Residues: CSASGGSGANVLTF. The chain combines TRBV20-1 with TRBJ2-6, with TRBD2 as a possible D gene (6 bases). V was trimmed by 6 bases and J by 1 base, leaving 10 bases between them. Germline V CDR1 and CDR2: DFQATT, SNEGSKA (reference sequence). This CDR3 comprises 14 residues.

The rearrangement uses TRBV4-3 and TRBJ2-7; D is possibly TRBD1 (5 bases). The length of the CDR3 is 16 residues. V dropped 4 bases and J dropped 4 bases, with 20 bases sitting between them. Looked up from germline, CDR1 is LGHNA and CDR2 is YSLEER. The CDR3 is CASSPISGNRLYEQYF. The CDR3 DNA is TGCGCCAGCAGCCCGATAAGTGGGAACAGGTTATACGAGCAGTACTTC.

This sequence joins TRBV11-1 and TRBJ2-7, with TRBD1 matching over 8 bases. V was clipped by 5 bases and J by 1 base; unmatched bases: 10. The germline gives CDR1 SGHAT, CDR2 FQDESV (reference sequence). CDR3 length: 16 residues. CDR3 region: CASSASLRTGSYEQYF. CDR3 in DNA: TGTGCCAGCAGCGCCAGTTTGCGGACAGGGTCCTACGAGCAGTACTTC. The full variable domain, completed using reference TRBV11-1 and TRBJ2-7, is EAEVAQSPRYKITEKSQAVAFWCDPISGHATLYWYRQILGQGPELLVQFQDESVVDDSQLPKDRFSAERLKGVDSTLKIQPAELGDSAMYLCASSASLRTGSYEQYFGPGTRLTVT.

V is TRBV10-3 and J is TRBJ1-5, with D possibly being TRBD1 (6 bases). This CDR3 region has 15 residues. V was clipped by 2 bases and J by 4 bases, with 12 bases between them. Germline V gene lookup returns CDR1 ENHRY and CDR2 SYGVKD. CDR3 DNA sequence: TGTGCCATCAGTGAGGCGGGACAAATAAATCAGCCCCAGCATTTT. Protein: CAISEAGQINQPQHF.

The chain recombines TRBV6-1 with TRBJ2-3; 7 positions match TRBD2. Germline lookup yields CDR1 MNHNS and CDR2 SASEGT. CDR3 length equals 17 residues. The ends lost 5 bases at V and 1 base at J; junction bases unmatched: 12. CDR3: CASSTPGLAGGTDTQYF. The CDR3 DNA reads as TGTGCCAGCAGTACCCCCGGTCTGGCGGGGGGCACAGATACGCAGTATTTT.

J is TRBJ2-7 and V is TRBV15; TRBD2 matches at 8 bases. Germline V CDR1 and CDR2: LNHNV, YYDKDF (reference sequence). The CDR3 is 16 residues long. J lost 8 bases, V lost 1 base, and 13 bases had no gene match. The CDR3 region is CATSRGITGLEIQQYF. The CDR3 nucleotides are TGTGCCACCAGCAGAGGGATAACGGGACTAGAGATCCAGCAGTACTTC.

Only a few counts were recorded for this clonotype. The gene calls are TRBV20-1 and TRBJ2-7; TRBD2 might be the D (6 bases). The CDR3 is made up of 13 amino acids. Germline V gives CDR1 DFQATT, CDR2 SNEGSKA (reference sequence). In DNA form, the CDR3 reads TGCAGCTCCAACCGGGACTCTCGAGACGAGCAGTACTTC. Translation gives CSSNRDSRDEQYF.

The CDR3, as DNA: TGTGCCAGCAGTTTAAGAGGGGGCGGAAACACCATATATTTT. It specifies CASSLRGGGNTIYF. The V call is TRBV12-3 or TRBV12-4, the J call TRBJ1-3, with TRBD1 matching over 7 bases. CDR3 length: 14 amino acids. Trimming took 2 bases from V and 4 from J; bases not matched to a gene: 2.

V usage is TRBV6-5 and J usage is TRBJ2-5; maybe TRBD1 (6 bases). CDR3 length equals 15 residues. CDR1 and CDR2 (germline): MNHEY, SVGAGI. V was cut by 5 bases and J by 4 bases, with 17 bases left in between. The CDR3 coding sequence is TGTGCCAGCAGTCTATTGGGTGGGGGCCGAGAGACCCAGTACTTC. Its protein product is CASSLLGGGRETQYF.

V gene TRBV15 combines with J gene TRBJ2-3, with 8 bases lining up with TRBD2. The germline CDR1 and CDR2 sequences are LNHNV and YYDKDF (reference sequence). The CDR3 loop spans 16 amino acids. The J segment lost 2 bases and the V segment lost 1 base, leaving 5 bases of the junction unmatched. The CDR3 region is CATSRGIAGTTDTQYF. DNA of the CDR3: TGTGCCACCAGCAGAGGTATAGCGGGGACCACAGATACGCAGTATTTT. The whole variable domain, remainder taken from reference TRBV15 and TRBJ2-3, is DAMVIQNPRYQVTQFGKPVTLSCSQTLNHNVMYWYQQKSSQAPKLLFHYYDKDFNNEADTPDNFQSRRPNTSFCFLDIRSPGLGDTAMYLCATSRGIAGTTDTQYFGPGTRLTVL.

The V call is TRBV7-8, the J call TRBJ2-7; TRBD1 matches 9 bases. Germline V CDR1 and CDR2: SGHVS, FQNEAQ. The CDR3 contains 16 residues. Trimming cost V 4 bases and J 3 bases; bases outside gene matches: 10. This CDR3 reads CASSSFRGQGLYEQYF. Written as DNA, the CDR3 is TGTGCCAGCAGCTCATTCCGGGGACAGGGTCTCTACGAGCAGTACTTC.

In its sample, this clonotype was seen many times. The chain is built from TRBV7-2 and TRBJ2-7; 7 nucleotides line up with TRBD1. CDR1 and CDR2 (germline): SGHTA, FQGNSA. J gave up 4 bases and V 5 bases, and 8 bases lay outside the gene matches. The CDR3 is made up of 14 amino acids. CDR3 in amino acids: CASSPGQAEYEQYF. DNA of the CDR3: TGTGCCAGCAGCCCAGGACAGGCGGAATACGAGCAGTACTTC.

This clonotype was seen more than once but under ten times. This chain joins TRBV12-3 or TRBV12-4 and TRBJ2-3, with 8 bases aligning to TRBD2. Trimming removed 5 bases from V and 2 bases from J; junction bases left unmatched: 12. The CDR3 sequence is 17 residues long. The CDR3, as DNA: TGTGCCAGCAGTATCGGGGGGGCGGGGGCACACACAGATACGCAGTATTTT. This encodes CASSIGGAGAHTDTQYF.